These 14 T cell receptor beta chains originate from one sample sequenced in a study of preoperative IRX-2 immunotherapy in early breast cancer. The treatment: preoperative locoregional IRX-2 cytokine immunotherapy. Method: immunoSEQ multiplex PCR; TCRdb's copy keeps in-frame clones and lacks some. The sample lists about 62,000 clones, less than 95% occurring once. The specimen was obtained from a patient treated with IRX-2 immunotherapy. The source of these receptors is a human donor with breast cancer.

V usage is TRBV7-9 and J usage is TRBJ2-5, with 10 bases identical to TRBD2. Trimming removed 2 bases from V and 5 bases from J; junction bases left unmatched: 2. Per the germline V gene, CDR1 is SEHNR and CDR2 is FQNEAQ (reference sequence). The CDR3 runs 14 residues. CDR3 DNA: TGTGCCAGCAGCTTACTAGCGGGAGTGGAGACCCAGTACTTC. This translates into CASSLLAGVETQYF.

The CDR3 nucleotides are TGTGCCAGCAGCTTAGGACAGTACACTGAAGCTTTCTTT. Encoded protein: CASSLGQYTEAFF. The chain carries TRBV7-2 and TRBJ1-1; tentative D call: TRBD1 (5 bases). The germline gives CDR1 SGHTA, CDR2 FQGNSA. This CDR3 has 13 amino acids. Trimming took 1 base from V and 3 from J, leaving 6 bases between them.

The V call is TRBV27, the J call TRBJ2-1; D unclear. The CDR3 is 14 residues long. The germline CDR1 and CDR2 sequences are MNHEY and SMNVEV (reference sequence). V gave up 5 bases and J gave up 2 bases, with 10 bases separating them. The DNA for the CDR3 is TGTGCCAGCAGTCCGAATTGGGCCTACAATGAGCAGTTCTTC. As protein: CASSPNWAYNEQFF.

This chain joins TRBV9 and TRBJ1-3, with D possibly matching TRBD1 (6 bases). Germline values: CDR1 SGDLS, CDR2 YYNGEE. The CDR3 has 14 residues. V gave up 0 bases and J gave up 2 bases, with 6 bases separating them. DNA for the CDR3: TGTGCCAGCAGCGTAGGACAGGCTGGAAACACCATATATTTT. This codes for CASSVGQAGNTIYF.

This chain links TRBV5-1 with TRBJ1-2, with TRBD1 identical over 9 bases. The CDR3 is 14 residues long. CDR1 SGHRS and CDR2 YFSETQ come from the germline V gene. V dropped 4 bases and J dropped 3; count of bases not matched to a gene: 4. CDR3 coding DNA: TGCGCCAGCAGCGACACAGGGGGCGACTATGGCTACACCTTC. It is translated as CASSDTGGDYGYTF. The variable domain in full, completed from reference TRBV5-1 and TRBJ1-2, reads KAGVTQTPRYLIKTRGQQVTLSCSPISGHRSVSWYQQTPGQGLQFLFEYFSETQRNKGNFPGRFSGRQFSNSRSEMNVSTLELGDSALYLCASSDTGGDYGYTFGSGTRLTVV.

The chain links TRBV7-2 to TRBJ2-7; no firm D call. Trimming left V 4 bases short and J 0 bases short, with 16 bases between. Germline loops: CDR1 SGHTA, CDR2 FQGNSA. The CDR3 extends over 16 amino acids. Written as DNA, the CDR3 is TGTGCCAGCAGCTCCAAAATGGGCAAGAGCTCCTACGAGCAGTACTTC. Translated, it gives CASSSKMGKSSYEQYF. The full variable domain, with the rest looked up from reference TRBV7-2 and TRBJ2-7, is GAGVSQSPSNKVTEKGKDVELRCDPISGHTALYWYRQSLGQGLEFLIYFQGNSAPDKSGLPSDRFSAERTGGSVSTLTIQRTQQEDSAVYLCASSSKMGKSSYEQYFGPGTRLTVT.

The rearrangement links TRBV9 to TRBJ2-1; 13 nucleotides align to TRBD2. The CDR3 covers 17 residues. Trimming took 3 bases from V and 7 from J; bases not matched to a gene: 10. CDR1 is SGDLS, CDR2 YYNGEE, per germline. CDR3 sequence (DNA): TGTGCCAGCAGCGAGGGATCGGGACTAGCGGGGTTGAATGAGCAGTTCTTC. As protein: CASSEGSGLAGLNEQFF.

This chain links TRBV5-6 with TRBJ1-6; perhaps TRBD1 as D (5 bases). With 4 bases removed from V and 8 bases from J, the gap between germline ends came to 19 bases. CDR1 SGHDT and CDR2 YYEEEE come from the germline V gene. The CDR3 spans 16 residues. The CDR3 DNA sequence: TGTGCCAGCAGCCGCCTTTGGGGGGGGAGTGATTCACCCCTCCACTTT. Protein product: CASSRLWGGSDSPLHF. The full variable domain, completed using reference TRBV5-6 and TRBJ1-6, is DAGVTQSPTHLIKTRGQQVTLRCSPKSGHDTVSWYQQALGQGPQFIFQYYEEEERQRGNFPDRFSGHQFPNYSSELNVNALLLGDSALYLCASSRLWGGSDSPLHFGNGTRLTVT.

V and J are TRBV6-5 and TRBJ2-7, with TRBD2 matching over 10 bases. This CDR3 is 14 amino acids long. Germline CDR1 reads MNHEY; CDR2 reads SVGAGI. Losses at the gene ends were 6 bases for V and 6 bases for J; bases not matched to a gene: 8. Here the CDR3 reads CASSRLAGALEQYF. The DNA for the CDR3 is TGTGCCAGCAGCCGTCTAGCGGGAGCCCTCGAGCAGTACTTC.

The genes are TRBV7-9 and TRBJ1-4, with D possibly being TRBD1 (5 bases). Germline loops: CDR1 SEHNR, CDR2 FQNEAQ (reference sequence). V dropped 6 bases and J dropped 0 bases, with 11 bases sitting between them. This CDR3 comprises 15 residues. CDR3 protein: CASRGGTPTNEKLFF. The CDR3 DNA reads as TGTGCCAGCAGAGGCGGGACTCCAACTAATGAAAAACTGTTTTTT.

A single count supports this clone. The gene calls are TRBV5-4 and TRBJ2-7; D tentatively reads TRBD1 or TRBD2 (6 bases each). This CDR3 is built from 15 residues. The V end lost 0 bases, the J end lost 3 bases, and 13 bases lay between the germline ends. Germline assignment: CDR1 SGHNT and CDR2 YYREEE (reference sequence). CDR3 in DNA: TGTGCCAGCAGCTTGGGGGGGGCGCAGGGCTACGAGCAGTACTTC. Protein product: CASSLGGAQGYEQYF.

The V and J genes are TRBV7-2 and TRBJ2-3, with D uncertain. V lost 6 bases, J lost 6 bases, and 7 bases lay in between. There are 11 residues in the CDR3. Germline lookup yields CDR1 SGHTA and CDR2 FQGNSA. The CDR3, as DNA: TGTGCCAGCAGTCCGGTTGATACGCAGTATTTT. This encodes CASSPVDTQYF. Supplemented by reference TRBV7-2 and TRBJ2-3, the full variable domain reads GAGVSQSPSNKVTEKGKDVELRCDPISGHTALYWYRQSLGQGLEFLIYFQGNSAPDKSGLPSDRFSAERTGGSVSTLTIQRTQQEDSAVYLCASSPVDTQYFGPGTRLTVL.

The V call is TRBV29-1, the J call TRBJ2-5; D is unclear. The J call is doubtful: the DNA matches TRBJ2-7 better. CDR1 and CDR2 (germline): SQVTM, ANQGSEA. The CDR3 totals 13 residues. The CDR3 is CSVARLASYEQYF. The CDR3 DNA is TGCAGCGTTGCTCGTTTGGCTTCTTACGAGCAGTACTTC.

This clone was detected once. The DNA of the CDR3 is TGTGCCTGGAGCAACGACAGGAACTATGGCTACACCTTC. Translation: CAWSNDRNYGYTF. V is TRBV30 and J is TRBJ1-2; maybe TRBD1 (6 bases). Germline V gene data show CDR1 as GTSNPN and CDR2 as SVGIG (reference sequence). V lost 3 bases, J lost 2 bases, and 10 bases lay in between. The CDR3 consists of 13 residues. Combining the CDR3 with reference TRBV30 and TRBJ1-2 gives the whole variable domain SQTIHQWPATLVQPVGSPLSLECTVEGTSNPNLYWYRQAAGRGLQLLFYSVGIGQISSEVPQNLSASRPQDRQFILSSKKLLLSDSGFYLCAWSNDRNYGYTFGSGTRLTVV.